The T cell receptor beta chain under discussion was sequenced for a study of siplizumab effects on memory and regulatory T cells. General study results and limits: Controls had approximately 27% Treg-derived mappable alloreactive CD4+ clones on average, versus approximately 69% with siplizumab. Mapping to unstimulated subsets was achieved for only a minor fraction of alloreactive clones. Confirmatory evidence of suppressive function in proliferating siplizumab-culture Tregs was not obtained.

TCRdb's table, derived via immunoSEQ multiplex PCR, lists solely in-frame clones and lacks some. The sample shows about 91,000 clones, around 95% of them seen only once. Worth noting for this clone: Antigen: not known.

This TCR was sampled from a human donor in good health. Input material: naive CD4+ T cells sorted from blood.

CDR3 residues: CASSELSGGTEAFF. In DNA, the CDR3 is TGTGCCAGCAGTGAATTGTCAGGGGGGACTGAAGCTTTCTTT. The chain couples TRBV25-1 to TRBJ1-1, with 7 bases lining up with TRBD1. Germline assignment: CDR1 MGHDK and CDR2 SYGVNS. This CDR3 has 14 amino acids. V lost 1 base, J lost 5 bases, and 4 bases stayed unmatched.